This is a list of T cell receptor beta chains from one sample in a study of blood T cell repertoires in COVID-19. The method was immunoSEQ multiplex PCR; TCRdb's version includes in-frame clones alone and lacks a portion of them. The table shows under 250,000 clones, with around 83% occurring only once. The sequencing sample was made of PBMCs or T cells enriched from blood (not recorded which). The receptor source for this set is a woman aged 40 to 55 with acute COVID-19. The CDR3 runs from the conserved cysteine through the conserved F or W. The D gene is left open where the match is weak. Some rows have no size entry. The others give once, few or many, or a class for an expanded clone.

d_gene: NA; j_gene: TRBJ1-4; v_gene: TRBV7-9; abundance: NA; CDR3nt: TGTGCCAGCAGCTTAGGACCGGGGGGCAAAGAAAAACTGTTTTTT; CDR3aa: CASSLGPGGKEKLFF
d_gene: NA; j_gene: TRBJ1-3; v_gene: TRBV27; abundance: NA; CDR3nt: TGTGCCAGCAGTTCGGCAGGGTCTAGTGGAAACACCATATATTTT; CDR3aa: CASSSAGSSGNTIYF
d_gene: TRBD1; j_gene: TRBJ1-2; v_gene: TRBV5-6; abundance: NA; CDR3nt: TGTGCCAGCAGCCAGGACAGGGATGGCTACACCTTC; CDR3aa: CASSQDRDGYTF
d_gene: NA; j_gene: TRBJ2-2; v_gene: TRBV11-2; abundance: NA; CDR3nt: TGTGCCAGCAGCTGGACGGGAGTTGGCACCGGGGAGCTGTTTTTT; CDR3aa: CASSWTGVGTGELFF
d_gene: NA; j_gene: TRBJ1-2; v_gene: TRBV4-3; abundance: NA; CDR3nt: TGCGCCACCTCAGCCCCCCCTGATCGACAGATGATCCCCCTAGATACCTATGGCTACACCTTC; CDR3aa: CATSAPPDRQMIPLDTYGYTF
d_gene: NA; j_gene: TRBJ2-1; v_gene: TRBV10-1; abundance: NA; CDR3nt: TGCGCCAGCAGTGCGGGGTTATGGGATGAGCAGTTCTTC; CDR3aa: CASSAGLWDEQFF
d_gene: NA; j_gene: TRBJ2-2; v_gene: TRBV7-9; abundance: NA; CDR3nt: TGTGCCAGCAGCTTAGCGTTGGGGCAAGGGCACACCGGGGAGCTGTTTTTT; CDR3aa: CASSLALGQGHTGELFF
d_gene: TRBD1; j_gene: TRBJ1-1; v_gene: TRBV3-1/TRBV3-2; abundance: NA; CDR3nt: TGTGCCAGCAAGACAGGGAAGAACACTGAAGCTTTCTTT; CDR3aa: CASKTGKNTEAFF
d_gene: NA; j_gene: TRBJ1-5; v_gene: TRBV12-3/TRBV12-4; abundance: few; CDR3nt: TGTGCCAGCAGTTTTCGGGAGGATCAGCCCCAGCATTTT; CDR3aa: CASSFREDQPQHF
d_gene: NA; j_gene: TRBJ1-2; v_gene: TRBV7-9; abundance: NA; CDR3nt: TGTGCCAGCAGCCCCTACTACGGCGGGGGCTACACCTTC; CDR3aa: CASSPYYGGGYTF
d_gene: TRBD2; j_gene: TRBJ2-1; v_gene: TRBV15; abundance: NA; CDR3nt: TGTGCCGCGACTAGCGGCGTTATGCGAACTAATGAGCAGTTCTTC; CDR3aa: CAATSGVMRTNEQFF
d_gene: TRBD1; j_gene: TRBJ1-3; v_gene: TRBV15; abundance: NA; CDR3nt: TGTGCCACCAGCAGAGATTACAGGGGGTACTCTGGAAACACCATATATTTT; CDR3aa: CATSRDYRGYSGNTIYF
d_gene: TRBD2; j_gene: TRBJ2-1; v_gene: TRBV6-5; abundance: NA; CDR3nt: TGTGCCAGCACCAGCGGGGGGTTCGATGAGCAGTTCTTC; CDR3aa: CASTSGGFDEQFF
d_gene: TRBD1; j_gene: TRBJ2-7; v_gene: TRBV5-1; abundance: NA; CDR3nt: TGCGCCAGCAGTTGGAGCAGGGGGCGAAACGAGCAGTACTTC; CDR3aa: CASSWSRGRNEQYF
d_gene: NA; j_gene: TRBJ2-7; v_gene: TRBV25-1; abundance: few; CDR3nt: TGTGCCAGCAGACTATATGGCGAGCAGTACTTC; CDR3aa: CASRLYGEQYF
d_gene: NA; j_gene: TRBJ1-2; v_gene: TRBV7-2; abundance: few; CDR3nt: TGTGCCAGCAGACGGCAGGGGTACTATGGCTACACCTTC; CDR3aa: CASRRQGYYGYTF
d_gene: NA; j_gene: TRBJ2-7; v_gene: TRBV18; abundance: once; CDR3nt: TGTGCCAGCTCCGGCGGAGACTACGAGCAGTACTTC; CDR3aa: CASSGGDYEQYF
d_gene: NA; j_gene: TRBJ1-2; v_gene: TRBV19; abundance: NA; CDR3nt: TGTGCCAGTAGTGCAGGGATTCTTTACTATGGCTACACCTTC; CDR3aa: CASSAGILYYGYTF
d_gene: TRBD1; j_gene: TRBJ1-2; v_gene: TRBV6-5; abundance: few; CDR3nt: TGTGCCAGCAGACGGGACAGGGGCCAAAAGGGCTACACCTTC; CDR3aa: CASRRDRGQKGYTF
d_gene: TRBD2; j_gene: TRBJ2-1; v_gene: TRBV19; abundance: NA; CDR3nt: TGTGCCAGTAGTGTAAGCGGGGGGGATGAGCAGTTCTTC; CDR3aa: CASSVSGGDEQFF
d_gene: NA; j_gene: TRBJ2-2; v_gene: TRBV4-1; abundance: NA; CDR3nt: TGCGCCAGCAGCCATCCTTCCGGTAGGGGGGGAGACACCGGGGAGCTGTTTTTT; CDR3aa: CASSHPSGRGGDTGELFF
d_gene: NA; j_gene: TRBJ2-2; v_gene: TRBV24-1; abundance: NA; CDR3nt: TGTGCCACCGGGTCAGGCAGGGAGAACACCGGGGAGCTGTTTTTT; CDR3aa: CATGSGRENTGELFF
d_gene: TRBD1; j_gene: TRBJ1-3; v_gene: TRBV27; abundance: NA; CDR3nt: TGTGCCAGCAGTCCGGGACAGCCTTTCTCTGGAAACACCATATATTTT; CDR3aa: CASSPGQPFSGNTIYF
d_gene: TRBD2; j_gene: TRBJ2-3; v_gene: TRBV7-9; abundance: NA; CDR3nt: TGTGCCAGCAGACAGCCGGGACTAGCGGGGGAGAGCACAGATACGCAGTATTTT; CDR3aa: CASRQPGLAGESTDTQYF
d_gene: TRBD2; j_gene: TRBJ2-7; v_gene: TRBV3-1/TRBV3-2; abundance: many; CDR3nt: TGTGCCAGCAGCAAGGGGGGAACGGGAGGGCGCGAGCAGTACTTC; CDR3aa: CASSKGGTGGREQYF
d_gene: TRBD1; j_gene: TRBJ1-5; v_gene: TRBV18; abundance: NA; CDR3nt: TGTGCCAGCTCAACACGAAGCGAGACAGGGGTTCAGCCCCAGCATTTT; CDR3aa: CASSTRSETGVQPQHF
d_gene: NA; j_gene: TRBJ2-1; v_gene: TRBV7-9; abundance: NA; CDR3nt: TGTGCCAGCAGCGCCGGAGGAGAGCAGTTCTTC; CDR3aa: CASSAGGEQFF
d_gene: NA; j_gene: TRBJ1-1; v_gene: TRBV6-5; abundance: few; CDR3nt: TGTGCCAGCAGTTCGATTCGGGGGACTGAAGCTTTCTTT; CDR3aa: CASSSIRGTEAFF
d_gene: NA; j_gene: TRBJ2-7; v_gene: TRBV5-6; abundance: NA; CDR3nt: TGTGCCAGCAGCCCGGGACTCAGCTCCTACGAGCAGTACTTC; CDR3aa: CASSPGLSSYEQYF
d_gene: TRBD2; j_gene: TRBJ2-6; v_gene: TRBV3-1/TRBV3-2; abundance: NA; CDR3nt: TGTGCCAGCAGCCCCCGTCCGGGAGGGAGCTCTGGGGCCAACGTCCTGACTTTC; CDR3aa: CASSPRPGGSSGANVLTF
d_gene: NA; j_gene: TRBJ1-5; v_gene: TRBV19; abundance: NA; CDR3nt: TGTGCCAGTAGTATAGTCTGGACAGCTGACAATCAGCCCCAGCATTTT; CDR3aa: CASSIVWTADNQPQHF
d_gene: NA; j_gene: TRBJ2-2; v_gene: TRBV5-1; abundance: NA; CDR3nt: TGCGCCAGCGAGGGGCAGGGGATCGGGGAGCTGTTTTTT; CDR3aa: CASEGQGIGELFF
d_gene: TRBD1; j_gene: TRBJ1-5; v_gene: TRBV30; abundance: few; CDR3nt: TGTGCCTACGAACAGGGGAGCGGCAATCAGCCCCAGCATTTT; CDR3aa: CAYEQGSGNQPQHF
d_gene: NA; j_gene: TRBJ2-2; v_gene: TRBV30; abundance: once; CDR3nt: TGTGCCTGGAGGACTCCCAACCACTTGGACACCGGGGAGCTGTTTTTT; CDR3aa: CAWRTPNHLDTGELFF
d_gene: TRBD1; j_gene: TRBJ2-7; v_gene: TRBV20-1; abundance: NA; CDR3nt: TGCAGTGCTAGGGGACAGGGCGAGCAGTACTTC; CDR3aa: CSARGQGEQYF
d_gene: TRBD1; j_gene: TRBJ1-1; v_gene: TRBV28; abundance: NA; CDR3nt: TGTGCCAGCAGCCTCTACACCCCGGTTCGGACAGGCAACGAAGCTTTCTTT; CDR3aa: CASSLYTPVRTGNEAFF
d_gene: TRBD2; j_gene: TRBJ2-1; v_gene: TRBV27; abundance: NA; CDR3nt: TGTGCCAGCAGAGGCAGCGGGAGATACAATGAGCAGTTCTTC; CDR3aa: CASRGSGRYNEQFF
d_gene: NA; j_gene: TRBJ2-3; v_gene: TRBV6-1; abundance: NA; CDR3nt: TGTGCCAGCAGTGAACACTATACGCAGTATTTT; CDR3aa: CASSEHYTQYF
d_gene: TRBD2; j_gene: TRBJ2-3; v_gene: TRBV7-3; abundance: NA; CDR3nt: TGTGCCAGCAGCTTAAATGGGGGTACTAGCGGGAGGGCCGGAGATACGCAGTATTTT; CDR3aa: CASSLNGGTSGRAGDTQYF
d_gene: TRBD1; j_gene: TRBJ2-2; v_gene: TRBV2; abundance: NA; CDR3nt: TGTGCCAGCATGGGACAGGCGAACACCGGGGAGCTGTTTTTT; CDR3aa: CASMGQANTGELFF
d_gene: TRBD1; j_gene: TRBJ1-6; v_gene: TRBV27; abundance: NA; CDR3nt: TGTGCCAGCAGTTCGGGGACAGGGAATAATTCACCCCTCCACTTT; CDR3aa: CASSSGTGNNSPLHF
d_gene: NA; j_gene: TRBJ1-1; v_gene: TRBV7-9; abundance: NA; CDR3nt: TGTGCCAGCAGCTCCAGGGGAACTGAAGCTTTCTTT; CDR3aa: CASSSRGTEAFF
d_gene: TRBD2; j_gene: TRBJ2-7; v_gene: TRBV11-3; abundance: NA; CDR3nt: TGTGCCAGCAGCTTAGCTAGCGGGGGACCCTACGAGCAGTACTTC; CDR3aa: CASSLASGGPYEQYF
d_gene: TRBD2; j_gene: TRBJ2-1; v_gene: TRBV29-1; abundance: NA; CDR3nt: TGCAGCGTTTGGGGGGGGACCTACAATGAGCAGTTCTTC; CDR3aa: CSVWGGTYNEQFF
d_gene: NA; j_gene: TRBJ2-3; v_gene: TRBV7-2; abundance: NA; CDR3nt: TGTGCCAGCAGTCCCGCCGCGGGAAGCACAGATACGCAGTATTTT; CDR3aa: CASSPAAGSTDTQYF
d_gene: NA; j_gene: TRBJ2-1; v_gene: TRBV6-4; abundance: many; CDR3nt: TGTGCCAGCAGCGGGAGCTCCTACAATGAGCAGTTCTTC; CDR3aa: CASSGSSYNEQFF
d_gene: TRBD1; j_gene: TRBJ2-7; v_gene: TRBV4-1; abundance: NA; CDR3nt: TGCGCCAGCAGCTATCTTCCCGGACAGGGCTACGAGCAGTACTTC; CDR3aa: CASSYLPGQGYEQYF
d_gene: TRBD2; j_gene: TRBJ2-1; v_gene: TRBV5-6; abundance: NA; CDR3nt: TGTGCCAGCAGCTTGGGGGGGACTAGCGGGACTGAGCAGTTCTTC; CDR3aa: CASSLGGTSGTEQFF
d_gene: NA; j_gene: TRBJ2-5; v_gene: TRBV7-9; abundance: NA; CDR3nt: TGTGCCAGCAGCTTGGGGACAACAGAGACCCAGTACTTC; CDR3aa: CASSLGTTETQYF
d_gene: NA; j_gene: TRBJ2-1; v_gene: TRBV4-2; abundance: NA; CDR3nt: TGTGCCAGCAGCCCGAGACTGCAGGGATATGAGCAGTTCTTC; CDR3aa: CASSPRLQGYEQFF
d_gene: NA; j_gene: TRBJ1-1; v_gene: TRBV18; abundance: once; CDR3nt: TGTGCCAGCTCACCTGAGGGCCAGTTCTATGAAGCTTTCTTT; CDR3aa: CASSPEGQFYEAFF
d_gene: NA; j_gene: TRBJ2-7; v_gene: TRBV27; abundance: NA; CDR3nt: TGTGCCAGCAGTTTACAGGGGTTCTCCTACGAGCAGTACTTC; CDR3aa: CASSLQGFSYEQYF
d_gene: TRBD1; j_gene: TRBJ1-1; v_gene: TRBV30; abundance: NA; CDR3nt: TGTGCCGTCTCTCCCGGGACAGGTTGGAACACTGAAGCTTTCTTT; CDR3aa: CAVSPGTGWNTEAFF
d_gene: NA; j_gene: TRBJ1-5; v_gene: TRBV19; abundance: NA; CDR3nt: TGTGCCAGTAGTTATTCACGAGGGCTAAGCAATCAGCCCCAGCATTTT; CDR3aa: CASSYSRGLSNQPQHF
d_gene: TRBD1; j_gene: TRBJ1-1; v_gene: TRBV18; abundance: NA; CDR3nt: TGTGCCAGCTCACAAGGGGGCAATCGGAACACTGAAGCTTTCTTT; CDR3aa: CASSQGGNRNTEAFF
d_gene: NA; j_gene: TRBJ2-6; v_gene: TRBV5-1; abundance: NA; CDR3nt: TGCGCCAGCAGCTCGGACGCCTCAGGGAACTCTGGGGCCAACGTCCTGACTTTC; CDR3aa: CASSSDASGNSGANVLTF
d_gene: NA; j_gene: TRBJ2-7; v_gene: TRBV7-9; abundance: NA; CDR3nt: TGTGCCAGCAGCTTAGCGTACGGGGGCGAGCAGTACTTC; CDR3aa: CASSLAYGGEQYF
d_gene: NA; j_gene: TRBJ2-5; v_gene: TRBV9; abundance: NA; CDR3nt: TGTGCCAGCAGCGTAAGAGGTAGTGAGACCCAGTACTTC; CDR3aa: CASSVRGSETQYF
d_gene: NA; j_gene: TRBJ2-1; v_gene: TRBV7-9; abundance: NA; CDR3nt: TGTGCCAGCAGCTTAGTAGGGGGTTTGAATGAGCAGTTCTTC; CDR3aa: CASSLVGGLNEQFF